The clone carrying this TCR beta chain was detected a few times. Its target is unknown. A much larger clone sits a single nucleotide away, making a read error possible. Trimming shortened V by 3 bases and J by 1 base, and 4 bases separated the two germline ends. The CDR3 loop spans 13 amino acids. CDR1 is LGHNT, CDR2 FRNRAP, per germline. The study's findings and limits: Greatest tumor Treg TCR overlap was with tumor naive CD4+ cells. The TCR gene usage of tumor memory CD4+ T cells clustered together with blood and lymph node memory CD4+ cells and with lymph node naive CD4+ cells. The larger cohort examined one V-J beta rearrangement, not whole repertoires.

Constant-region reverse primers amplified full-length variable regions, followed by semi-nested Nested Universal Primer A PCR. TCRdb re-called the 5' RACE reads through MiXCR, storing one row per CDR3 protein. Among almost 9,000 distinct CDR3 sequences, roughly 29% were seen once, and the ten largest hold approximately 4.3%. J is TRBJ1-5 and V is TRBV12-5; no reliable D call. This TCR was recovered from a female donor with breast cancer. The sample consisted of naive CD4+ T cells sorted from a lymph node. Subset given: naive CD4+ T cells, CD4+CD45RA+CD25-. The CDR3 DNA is TGTGCTAGTGGTTTAGACAGCAATCAGCCCCAGCATTTT. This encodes CASGLDSNQPQHF.